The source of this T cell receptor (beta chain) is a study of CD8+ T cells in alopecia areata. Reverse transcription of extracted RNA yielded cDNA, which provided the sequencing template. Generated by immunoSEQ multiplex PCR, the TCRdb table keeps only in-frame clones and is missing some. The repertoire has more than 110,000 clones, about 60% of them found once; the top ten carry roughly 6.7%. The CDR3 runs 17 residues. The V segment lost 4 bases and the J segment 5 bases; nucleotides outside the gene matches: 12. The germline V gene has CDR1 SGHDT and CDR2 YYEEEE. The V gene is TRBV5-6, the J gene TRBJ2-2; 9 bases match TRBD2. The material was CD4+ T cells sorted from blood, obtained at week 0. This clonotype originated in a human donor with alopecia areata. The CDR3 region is CASSRTSAGFRTGELFF. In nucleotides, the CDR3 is TGTGCCAGCAGCCGGACTAGCGCTGGCTTTCGTACCGGGGAGCTGTTTTTT.